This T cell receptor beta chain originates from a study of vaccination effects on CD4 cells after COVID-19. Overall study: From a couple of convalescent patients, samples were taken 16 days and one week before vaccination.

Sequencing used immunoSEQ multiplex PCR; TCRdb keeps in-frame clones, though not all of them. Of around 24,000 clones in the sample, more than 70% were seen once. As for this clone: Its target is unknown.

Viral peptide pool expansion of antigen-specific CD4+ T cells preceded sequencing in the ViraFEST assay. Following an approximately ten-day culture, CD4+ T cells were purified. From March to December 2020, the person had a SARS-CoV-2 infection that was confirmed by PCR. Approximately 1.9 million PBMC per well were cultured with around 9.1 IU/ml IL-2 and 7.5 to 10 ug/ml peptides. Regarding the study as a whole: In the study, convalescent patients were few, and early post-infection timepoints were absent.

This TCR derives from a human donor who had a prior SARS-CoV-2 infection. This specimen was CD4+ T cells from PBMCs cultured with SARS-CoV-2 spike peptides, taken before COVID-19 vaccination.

The CDR3 here is CASSPPSSGTSGETQYF. CDR3 nucleotide sequence: TGTGCCAGCTCACCACCTTCCTCCGGGACTAGTGGGGAGACCCAGTACTTC. The chain joins TRBV18 to TRBJ2-5; the match to TRBD2 covers 8 bases. Germline V gene data show CDR1 as KGHSH and CDR2 as LQKENI. V was pared by 0 bases and J by 5 bases, with 11 bases of the junction left unmatched. The CDR3 extends over 17 amino acids.